A selection of T cell receptor beta chains follows, all from one sample in a study of control samples from healthy donors and cancer patients. Measured with immunoSEQ multiplex PCR; TCRdb has only the in-frame clones, and not every one. The sample shows 190,000 or so clones, about 93% of them seen only once. Sequencing used blood. These receptors were obtained from a man aged 18 to 30 in good health. CDR3s include the opening cysteine and the closing phenylalanine or tryptophan. Each record gives: V gene, clone size, J gene, D gene, CDR3 protein, CDR3 DNA. The D gene is left open where the match is weak. Only part of the rows carry a size: once, few, many, or a class if the clone is expanded.

V gene: TRBV3-1/TRBV3-2
clone size: -
J gene: TRBJ1-1
D gene: -
CDR3 protein: CASSPLGTEAFF
CDR3 DNA: TGTGCCAGCAGCCCCTTGGGCACTGAAGCTTTCTTT

V gene: TRBV4-1
clone size: -
J gene: TRBJ2-7
D gene: -
CDR3 protein: CASSQGGPREQYF
CDR3 DNA: TGCGCCAGCAGCCAAGGCGGGCCCAGGGAGCAGTACTTC

V gene: TRBV6-1
clone size: -
J gene: TRBJ1-2
D gene: TRBD1
CDR3 protein: CASSEGPGGIYGYTF
CDR3 DNA: TGTGCCAGCAGTGAAGGCCCAGGGGGCATCTATGGCTACACCTTC

V gene: TRBV18
clone size: -
J gene: TRBJ2-4
D gene: TRBD1
CDR3 protein: CASSPGQGGIQYF
CDR3 DNA: TGTGCCAGCTCCCCGGGACAGGGAGGCATTCAGTACTTC

V gene: TRBV10-3
clone size: -
J gene: TRBJ2-7
D gene: TRBD1
CDR3 protein: CAISEGQGSYEQYF
CDR3 DNA: TGTGCCATCAGTGAGGGACAGGGGTCCTACGAGCAGTACTTC

V gene: TRBV2
clone size: -
J gene: TRBJ1-6
D gene: -
CDR3 protein: CASNTFGSSSYNSPLHF
CDR3 DNA: TGTGCCAGCAACACCTTCGGCAGTAGCTCCTATAATTCACCCCTCCACTTT

V gene: TRBV18
clone size: -
J gene: TRBJ1-5
D gene: -
CDR3 protein: CASSPFPPTASNQPQHF
CDR3 DNA: TGTGCCAGCTCACCATTCCCTCCGACGGCTAGCAATCAGCCCCAGCATTTT

V gene: TRBV29-1
clone size: -
J gene: TRBJ1-1
D gene: -
CDR3 protein: CSVLPVSEAFF
CDR3 DNA: TGCAGCGTACTCCCGGTCTCTGAAGCTTTCTTT

V gene: TRBV3-1/TRBV3-2
clone size: -
J gene: TRBJ2-7
D gene: -
CDR3 protein: CASSQVTDYEQYF
CDR3 DNA: TGTGCCAGCAGCCAAGTAACAGACTACGAGCAGTACTTC

V gene: TRBV12-3/TRBV12-4
clone size: -
J gene: TRBJ2-7
D gene: -
CDR3 protein: CASSFRYEQYF
CDR3 DNA: TGTGCCAGCAGTTTCAGGTACGAGCAGTACTTC

V gene: TRBV5-1
clone size: -
J gene: TRBJ2-3
D gene: TRBD2
CDR3 protein: CASSLRGGATDTQYF
CDR3 DNA: TGCGCCAGCTCACTACGGGGGGGGGCCACAGATACGCAGTATTTT

V gene: TRBV5-4
clone size: -
J gene: TRBJ1-2
D gene: -
CDR3 protein: CASSLGQFNPNYGYTF
CDR3 DNA: TGTGCCAGCAGCTTGGGGCAGTTCAACCCAAACTATGGCTACACCTTC

V gene: TRBV2
clone size: -
J gene: TRBJ1-4
D gene: -
CDR3 protein: CASSYPGRSSNEKLFF
CDR3 DNA: TGTGCCAGCAGTTACCCAGGGAGGTCTTCTAATGAAAAACTGTTTTTT

V gene: TRBV3-1/TRBV3-2
clone size: -
J gene: TRBJ1-6
D gene: -
CDR3 protein: CASSQDFGRGVGYNSPLHF
CDR3 DNA: TGTGCCAGCAGCCAAGATTTCGGGAGGGGAGTGGGCTATAATTCACCCCTCCACTTT

V gene: TRBV11-2
clone size: once
J gene: TRBJ2-1
D gene: -
CDR3 protein: CASSFSVGQSIYNEQFF
CDR3 DNA: TGTGCCAGCAGCTTTTCAGTAGGACAGAGCATCTACAATGAGCAGTTCTTC

V gene: TRBV18
clone size: few
J gene: TRBJ1-5
D gene: -
CDR3 protein: CASSPQGGSNQPQHF
CDR3 DNA: TGTGCCAGCTCACCACAGGGAGGTAGCAATCAGCCCCAGCATTTT

V gene: TRBV6-4
clone size: -
J gene: TRBJ2-3
D gene: -
CDR3 protein: CASSGRGGSDTQYF
CDR3 DNA: TGTGCCAGCAGTGGGAGGGGCGGGTCGGATACGCAGTATTTT